These 11 T cell receptor beta chains originate from one sample sequenced in a study of cytomegalovirus exposure and HLA in healthy donors. Vbeta (60) and Jbeta (13) primers were used in the PCR. TCRdb keeps only in-frame clones here, not all; method: immunoSEQ multiplex PCR. The sample has 150,000 to 200,000 clones, around 82% seen once. Sequenced input: PBMCs. The receptor set was obtained from a boy between 10 and 17 years old in good health and CMV-seronegative.

The chain links TRBV7-2 to TRBJ2-7, with 9 bases lining up with TRBD2. There are 15 residues in the CDR3. Germline V lookup: CDR1 SGHTA, CDR2 FQGNSA. Unmatched junction bases numbered 5, after V lost 3 bases and J lost 2 bases. CDR3 sequence: CASSFSSGATYEQYF. For the CDR3, the DNA is TGTGCCAGCAGCTTCTCTAGCGGGGCCACCTACGAGCAGTACTTC.

The chain couples TRBV29-1 to TRBJ1-2; 9 bases match TRBD1. This CDR3 region has 13 residues. Germline-derived CDR1 and CDR2 are SQVTM and ANQGSEA. Trimming cost V 4 bases and J 5 bases; bases outside gene matches: 5. The CDR3 protein is CSVVGDRVYGYTF. CDR3 bases: TGCAGCGTTGTTGGGGACAGGGTTTATGGCTACACCTTC.

This rearrangement joins TRBV6-6 to TRBJ2-2, with TRBD1 matching 9 bases. J lost 7 bases, V lost 8 bases, and 8 bases had no gene match. CDR3 length: 14 residues. Looked up from germline, CDR1 is MNHNY and CDR2 is SVGAGI (reference sequence). CDR3 DNA sequence: TGTGCCAGCGTCAGGACAGGGGATGGCGGGGAGCTGTTTTTT. Its translation is CASVRTGDGGELFF.

This clone is a singleton in its sample. V and J are TRBV6-5 and TRBJ1-1; 7 bases are a match to TRBD1. CDR1 is MNHEY, CDR2 SVGAGI, per germline. With 4 bases clipped from V and 4 bases from J, the junction kept 9 bases outside the gene matches. The CDR3 runs 15 residues. The CDR3 protein is CASSSRGGEGTEAFF. CDR3 DNA: TGTGCCAGCAGTTCCCGAGGGGGCGAGGGCACTGAAGCTTTCTTT.

The chain joins TRBV20-1 to TRBJ1-5; D gene uncertain. This CDR3 has 11 amino acids. Trimming left V 5 bases short and J 5 bases short, with 7 bases between. Germline values: CDR1 DFQATT, CDR2 SNEGSKA (reference sequence). CDR3 amino acids: CSAPTDQPQHF. Here the CDR3 DNA reads TGCAGTGCTCCGACTGATCAGCCCCAGCATTTT.

The rearrangement uses TRBV7-9 and TRBJ1-1; 7 bases align to TRBD1. Germline V gives CDR1 SEHNR, CDR2 FQNEAQ (reference sequence). The CDR3 extends over 16 amino acids. Trimming took 0 bases from V and 4 from J; bases not matched to a gene: 8. This chain's CDR3 is CASSLAIEDRPTEAFF. DNA for the CDR3: TGTGCCAGCAGCTTAGCGATAGAGGACAGGCCCACTGAAGCTTTCTTT.

This chain links TRBV5-6 with TRBJ2-7; 9 nucleotides line up with TRBD2. After removal of 0 bases from V and 6 bases from J, the junction contained 10 bases not matched to a gene. Germline assignment: CDR1 SGHDT and CDR2 YYEEEE. CDR3 size: 16 residues. CDR3 DNA sequence: TGTGCCAGCAGCTTGGGGCGGGAGGGAAAGTTGGGCGAGCAGTACTTC. It encodes CASSLGREGKLGEQYF.

V usage is TRBV7-8 and J usage is TRBJ2-7; 10 bases agree with TRBD1. CDR1 is SGHVS, CDR2 FQNEAQ, per germline. Trimming took 5 bases from V and 5 from J; bases not matched to a gene: 9. This CDR3 region has 15 residues. CDR3: CASSIAGTGAHEQYF. CDR3 DNA sequence: TGTGCCAGCAGCATCGCCGGGACAGGGGCTCACGAGCAGTACTTC.

This clone has just one count. This rearrangement joins TRBV28 to TRBJ2-7; 13 nucleotides line up with TRBD2. The V segment lost 4 bases and the J segment 5 bases; nucleotides outside the gene matches: 2. Germline V gene lookup returns CDR1 MDHEN and CDR2 SYDVKM. The CDR3 spans 14 residues. The CDR3, as DNA: TGTGCCAGCAGTTGGACTAGCGGGAGAGACGAGCAGTACTTC. It translates to CASSWTSGRDEQYF.

The J gene is TRBJ1-1, the V gene TRBV7-2; maybe TRBD1 (5 bases). Germline lookup yields CDR1 SGHTA and CDR2 FQGNSA. V lost 3 bases and J lost 7, with 18 bases in between. The CDR3 has 15 residues. CDR3 coding DNA: TGTGCCAGCAGCTTCCGACCCTTAGGAGGGGATGAAGCTTTCTTT. Amino acid sequence: CASSFRPLGGDEAFF.

The rearrangement joins TRBV6-1 to TRBJ1-2; D is unclear. Per the germline V gene, CDR1 is MNHNS and CDR2 is SASEGT. The CDR3 is 14 residues long. Trimming stripped 3 bases from V and 6 bases from J, with 14 bases between. CDR3 sequence: CASSEGARGHGYTF. CDR3 nucleotide sequence: TGTGCCAGCAGTGAGGGCGCCCGGGGTCATGGCTACACCTTC.